The 9 T cell receptor beta chains given below trace back to one sample, sequenced in a study of shared clonotypes between healthy human individuals. The repertoire was sequenced with immunoSEQ multiplex PCR; TCRdb's copy has only in-frame clones and lacks some. Here the sample spans about 1.5 million clones, approximately 98% being singletons. Sequenced material: naive CD4+ T cells sorted from blood. Subset specified: CD45RA+ positively selected. These receptors originate from a man aged 30 to 45 in good health.

The chain links TRBV6-5 to TRBJ2-1; D unclear. CDR3 length: 15 amino acids. V shed 5 bases and J shed 2 bases, with 13 bases lying between them. The germline gives CDR1 MNHEY, CDR2 SVGAGI. Written as DNA, the CDR3 is TGTGCCAGCAGTACTGGGTCGGTTCCCTACAATGAGCAGTTCTTC. Protein product: CASSTGSVPYNEQFF.

This chain links TRBV29-1 with TRBJ2-7, with D maybe TRBD2 (6 bases). Trimming pared 4 bases from V and 0 bases from J, leaving 10 bases between. This CDR3 comprises 13 residues. Germline CDR1 and CDR2: SQVTM and ANQGSEA. The CDR3 DNA sequence: TGCAGCGTTGTAGGAGGGACCTCCTACGAGCAGTACTTC. Translation gives CSVVGGTSYEQYF.

The chain joins TRBV6-5 to TRBJ2-7, with 8 bases identical to TRBD1. Germline loops: CDR1 MNHEY, CDR2 SVGAGI. The CDR3 is made up of 14 amino acids. V lost 8 bases and J lost 3; bases outside the gene matches: 9. The CDR3 DNA follows: TGTGCCAGCTGTCGTAACAGGGGGATCTACGAGCAGTACTTC. Translation: CASCRNRGIYEQYF.

V is TRBV28 and J is TRBJ1-1; a possible D gene is TRBD1 (6 bases). Germline CDR1 reads MDHEN; CDR2 reads SYDVKM. This CDR3 has 13 residues. The V and J ends lost 8 bases and 5 bases respectively, with 15 bases between them. CDR3 loop: CASLYRERTEAFF. CDR3 coding DNA: TGTGCCAGCTTGTACAGGGAAAGGACTGAAGCTTTCTTT. Full variable domain (rest looked up from reference TRBV28 and TRBJ1-1): DVKVTQSSRYLVKRTGEKVFLECVQDMDHENMFWYRQDPGLGLRLIYFSYDVKMKEKGDIPEGYSVSREKKERFSLILESASTNQTSMYLCASLYRERTEAFFGQGTRLTVV.

The chain couples TRBV18 to TRBJ2-7, with 7 bases lining up with TRBD2. V was pared by 5 bases and J by 4 bases, with 8 bases of the junction left unmatched. The CDR3 is 14 amino acids. CDR1 is KGHSH and CDR2 is LQKENI in the germline V gene. The CDR3 loop is CASSEGGSLYEQYF. CDR3 bases: TGTGCCAGCTCAGAGGGAGGGTCTTTGTACGAGCAGTACTTC.

V usage is TRBV11-2 and J usage is TRBJ2-4; 10 bases fit TRBD2. CDR1 and CDR2 from the germline V gene are SGHAT and FQNNGV. The CDR3 is 16 amino acids. Losses at the gene ends were 5 bases for V and 6 bases for J; bases not matched to a gene: 10. As DNA, the CDR3 is TGTGCCAGCAGCCCGAGTAGCGGGAGGAATCTAAACATTCAGTACTTC. This translates into CASSPSSGRNLNIQYF.

For this clone: Other DNA sequences in this specimen translate into the identical CDR3. This chain links TRBV28 with TRBJ2-1; D might be TRBD1 (6 bases). Trimming removed 3 bases from V and 1 base from J, with 10 bases in between. The germline V gene encodes CDR1 MDHEN and CDR2 SYDVKM. The CDR3 extends over 15 amino acids. CDR3: CASSLPQGSYNEQFF. In DNA, the CDR3 is TGTGCCAGCAGTTTGCCCCAGGGGTCCTACAATGAGCAGTTCTTC. Drawing the rest from reference TRBV28 and TRBJ2-1, the complete variable domain is DVKVTQSSRYLVKRTGEKVFLECVQDMDHENMFWYRQDPGLGLRLIYFSYDVKMKEKGDIPEGYSVSREKKERFSLILESASTNQTSMYLCASSLPQGSYNEQFFGPGTRLTVL.

The chain joins TRBV2 to TRBJ2-5; a possible D gene is TRBD1 (6 bases). The CDR3 sequence is 13 residues long. With 7 bases removed from V and 3 bases from J, the gap between germline ends came to 12 bases. Looked up from germline, CDR1 is SNHLY and CDR2 is FYNNEI. The CDR3, as DNA: TGTGCCAGCAACAGGGACCCCAAAGAGACCCAGTACTTC. It translates to CASNRDPKETQYF.

A note on this clone: Different DNA sequences within this sample yield the same CDR3. V usage is TRBV18 and J usage is TRBJ2-5, with a weak D call TRBD2 (6 bases). Trimming pared 3 bases from V and 4 bases from J, leaving 6 bases between. The germline CDR1 and CDR2 sequences are KGHSH and LQKENI. CDR3 length equals 12 residues. The CDR3 coding sequence is TGTGCCAGCTCACCTAGCGGAGAGACCCAGTACTTC. Protein product: CASSPSGETQYF.